The entry below gives a single TCR beta chain sequence along with its context. Authors' data handling: It was from reference gene primer amplification that nucleated cell counts were estimated. The assay was immunoSEQ multiplex PCR, and TCRdb's table has in-frame clones only and misses some. V and J calls and clone size are those listed in that table; D and trimming were worked out from the DNA. The sample yields 190,000 or so clones, 80% to 90% seen once. The data originate from a study of blood T cell repertoires in COVID-19. Whole-study context: Acute and convalescent COVID-19 specimens originated in the United States, Italy and Spain. The analysed material was cDNA or gDNA that came from T cells, B-cell-depleted T cells, or PBMCs.

Sequenced input: peripheral blood. The TCR was taken from a woman younger than 35 who had recovered from COVID-19.

The CDR3 nucleotides read TGTGCCAGTAGTATCGACTCATCCCAATACAATGAGCAGTTCTTC. Amino acids: CASSIDSSQYNEQFF. The chain employs TRBV19 and TRBJ2-1; D gene unclear. Trimming shortened V by 3 bases and J by 4 bases, and 13 bases separated the two germline ends. The germline CDR1 and CDR2 sequences are LNHDA and SQIVND (reference sequence). CDR3 length equals 15 residues.